A selection of T cell receptor beta chains follows, all from one sample in a study of radiotherapy plus CTLA-4 blockade in lung cancer. The data were produced by immunoSEQ multiplex PCR, yet TCRdb's version contains in-frame clones alone and is incomplete. The table lists 55,000 to 80,000 clones, about nine tenths of them singletons. Sample: peripheral blood, taken from a patient treated with radiotherapy plus ipilimumab. The source of these receptors is a human donor with non-small cell lung cancer that progressed on radiotherapy plus ipilimumab. Both conserved end residues are part of each CDR3. The order of the fields is V gene, J gene, clone size, D gene, CDR3 DNA, CDR3 protein. The D gene is left open where the match is weak. Rows may omit the clone size; those that give it use once, few, many or a size class.

>TRBV2|TRBJ2-7|.|.
TGTGCCAGCACCCCTATGGGCGGCTACGAGCAGTACTTC
CASTPMGGYEQYF
>TRBV12-1|TRBJ2-2|.|.
TGTGCCAGCAGCCTACATAAGGCCGGGGAGCTGTTTTTT
CASSLHKAGELFF
>TRBV5-4|TRBJ2-1|.|TRBD1
TGTGCCAGCAGCTTGGGGGACAGGTACAATGAGCAGTTCTTC
CASSLGDRYNEQFF
>TRBV6-6|TRBJ2-1|.|.
TGTGCCAGCAGTTACGCGAGAGATTCGCACAATGAGCAGTTCTTC
CASSYARDSHNEQFF
>TRBV5-1|TRBJ1-2|.|.
TGCGCCAGCAGCTTACATGGACATGGCTACACCTTC
CASSLHGHGYTF
>TRBV30|TRBJ1-1|.|.
TGTGCCTGGAGCGCCGGTGGGGGCTCTGAAGCTTTCTTT
CAWSAGGGSEAFF
>TRBV7-3|TRBJ2-1|.|.
TGTGCCAGCAGCCCTCCGGGGGTCTCCTACAATGAGCAGTTCTTC
CASSPPGVSYNEQFF
>TRBV6-1|TRBJ2-3|.|.
TGTGCCAGCAGTCACGGGAGTCCGGATACGCAGTATTTT
CASSHGSPDTQYF
>TRBV2|TRBJ2-7|.|.
TGTGCCAGCAGTTTCGGCGGTTACGAGCAGTACTTC
CASSFGGYEQYF
>TRBV28|TRBJ1-5|.|.
TGTGCCAGCAGTTTAGTAGCAGGATTAAATAGCAATCAGCCCCAGCATTTT
CASSLVAGLNSNQPQHF
>TRBV7-2|TRBJ1-5|once|.
TGTGCCAGCAGTTTGTCGGGGGCAAATAATCAGCCCCAGCATTTT
CASSLSGANNQPQHF
>TRBV27|TRBJ2-5|.|TRBD1
TGTGCCAGCAGTTTAAGATACAGGGGACATGCTCCTGGAGAGACCCAGTACTTC
CASSLRYRGHAPGETQYF
>TRBV28|TRBJ2-3|.|.
TGTGCCAGCAGTTTAGTCAACCCTTTCCCAGATACGCAGTATTTT
CASSLVNPFPDTQYF
>TRBV28|TRBJ2-1|.|.
TGTGCCAGCAGTCCCGGGGGTGAGCAGTTCTTC
CASSPGGEQFF
>TRBV30|TRBJ1-1|.|.
TGTGCCTGGAGTGTACGCGGGGCCCGCAGTATCGCTTTCTTT
CAWSVRGARSIAFF
>TRBV5-1|TRBJ2-7|few|TRBD2
TGCGCCAGCAGCATTAGCGGGAGGGCCGGCGAGCAGTACTTC
CASSISGRAGEQYF
>TRBV7-3|TRBJ2-6|.|.
TGTGCCAGCAGCTTTTATTCGGCTGGGGCCAACGTCCTGACTTTC
CASSFYSAGANVLTF
>TRBV18|TRBJ2-1|.|.
TGTGCCAGCTCACCCTTTCTTGGCGCCTCCTACAATGAGCAGTTCTTC
CASSPFLGASYNEQFF
>TRBV28|TRBJ2-5|.|TRBD2
TGTGCCAGCAGTACCGGGACTAGCGGGAGGACCAAAAAGACCCAGTACTTC
CASSTGTSGRTKKTQYF
>TRBV9|TRBJ2-1|.|TRBD2
TGTGCCAGCAGCGGATTCAGCGGGAGCTCCTACAATGAGCAGTTCTTC
CASSGFSGSSYNEQFF
>TRBV2|TRBJ1-2|once|.
TGTGCCAGCAGGCCCACAGGAACCTATGGCTACACCTTC
CASRPTGTYGYTF
>TRBV7-9|TRBJ2-7|.|TRBD1
TGTGCCAGCAGCCGAAGGACAGGGAAGGGGTCCTACGAGCAGTACTTC
CASSRRTGKGSYEQYF